One sample yielded the 21 T cell receptor beta chains listed below, sequenced in a study of T cell responses to AZD1222 COVID-19 vaccine. Using immunoSEQ multiplex PCR, the repertoire was profiled, and TCRdb retains in-frame clones only, with some absent. The top ten clones hold 0.5% to 0.7% of a sample with 250,000 to 300,000 clones, almost 95% of them seen once. The sequencing here drew on peripheral blood, taken 28 days after the second AZD1222 dose. All receptors derive from an adult who received the AZD1222 COVID-19 vaccine.

The chain combines TRBV5-6 with TRBJ2-7, with 9 bases matching TRBD1. V was clipped by 4 bases and J by 4 bases; unmatched bases: 6. This CDR3 has 14 amino acids. Looked up from germline, CDR1 is SGHDT and CDR2 is YYEEEE. The CDR3 coding sequence is TGTGCCAGCAGCCAGGACAGGGGTGTTTACGAGCAGTACTTC. This gives the protein CASSQDRGVYEQYF.

The chain combines TRBV7-2 with TRBJ2-7, with TRBD2 matching over 16 bases. J gave up 6 bases and V 6 bases, and 2 bases lay outside the gene matches. Germline CDR1 SGHTA, CDR2 FQGNSA. The CDR3 runs to 14 residues. Here the CDR3 reads CASRGLAGGLEQYF. The CDR3 nucleotides are TGTGCCAGCAGGGGACTAGCGGGAGGGCTCGAGCAGTACTTC.

This chain connects TRBV5-6 to TRBJ1-3; D perhaps matches TRBD1 (6 bases). The CDR3 contains 13 residues. The germline V and J ends were trimmed by 5 bases and 7 bases, with 13 bases remaining between them. Germline lookup yields CDR1 SGHDT and CDR2 YYEEEE. CDR3 sequence (DNA): TGTGCCAGCAGTTTAACCAGGGGCAACACCATATATTTT. This codes for CASSLTRGNTIYF.

This clone was seen just once. The CDR3 coding sequence is TGTGCCACCAGCCCGGGACAGGGGATGGGTGGCTACACCTTC. This translates into CATSPGQGMGGYTF. V gene TRBV15 combines with J gene TRBJ1-2; 10 bases are shared with TRBD1. The CDR3 consists of 14 residues. The J segment lost 7 bases and the V segment lost 5 bases, leaving 7 bases of the junction unmatched. Germline assignment: CDR1 LNHNV and CDR2 YYDKDF (reference sequence). The full variable domain, completed using reference TRBV15 and TRBJ1-2, is DAMVIQNPRYQVTQFGKPVTLSCSQTLNHNVMYWYQQKSSQAPKLLFHYYDKDFNNEADTPDNFQSRRPNTSFCFLDIRSPGLGDTAMYLCATSPGQGMGGYTFGSGTRLTVV.

The V call is TRBV5-4, the J call TRBJ2-7, with D possibly TRBD1 on 6 matching bases. The CDR3 sequence is 13 residues long. Deletions cut 4 bases from V and 7 bases from J, with 15 bases between. Germline V gives CDR1 SGHNT, CDR2 YYREEE (reference sequence). The CDR3 is CASSPRDTLEQYF. CDR3 coding DNA: TGTGCCAGCAGCCCCCGGGACACCTTGGAGCAGTACTTC.

This chain links TRBV2 with TRBJ1-5; TRBD1 matches at 7 bases. Germline V gives CDR1 SNHLY, CDR2 FYNNEI. V was pared by 2 bases and J by 4 bases, with 8 bases of the junction left unmatched. The CDR3 covers 16 residues. The CDR3 DNA follows: TGTGCCAGCAGTGAATACGGAGGGGGCGAGAATCAGCCCCAGCATTTT. It specifies CASSEYGGGENQPQHF.

The V gene is TRBV28, the J gene TRBJ1-4; maybe TRBD1 (6 bases). The CDR3 spans 13 residues. The ends were cut back, 6 bases at V and 3 bases at J, with 8 bases in the middle. Looked up from germline, CDR1 is MDHEN and CDR2 is SYDVKM. CDR3 protein: CASRKGANEKLFF. The CDR3 nucleotides read TGTGCCAGCAGAAAGGGGGCTAATGAAAAACTGTTTTTT.

This clone appeared a single time. V is TRBV5-4 and J is TRBJ1-4, with TRBD1 matching 10 bases. Germline-derived CDR1 and CDR2 are SGHNT and YYREEE (reference sequence). The V segment lost 3 bases and the J segment 7 bases; nucleotides outside the gene matches: 3. The CDR3 runs 14 residues. The CDR3 DNA reads TGTGCCAGCAGCTCTGGGACAGGGGCTGAAAAACTGTTTTTT. It yields the protein CASSSGTGAEKLFF.

This chain joins TRBV9 and TRBJ2-6; weak D call: TRBD1 (6 bases). This CDR3 is 16 amino acids long. CDR1 and CDR2 from the germline V gene are SGDLS and YYNGEE. V lost 3 bases, J lost 0 bases, and 10 bases lay in between. The CDR3 DNA reads TGTGCCAGCAGCGCGGGACATTTCTCTGGGGCCAACGTCCTGACTTTC. Protein product: CASSAGHFSGANVLTF.

The chain employs TRBV5-1 and TRBJ1-4, with a possible D match to TRBD1 (5 bases). CDR3 length equals 14 residues. Trimming took 6 bases from V and 6 from J, leaving 15 bases between them. From germline, CDR1 is SGHRS and CDR2 YFSETQ. The CDR3 region has the DNA TGCGCCAGCAACACAGGAATTCGAGATGAAAAACTGTTTTTT. It specifies CASNTGIRDEKLFF.

CDR3 in amino acids: CASGEGRSTGEQYF. The CDR3 nucleotides read TGTGCCAGTGGGGAGGGGAGGTCGACGGGTGAGCAGTACTTC. The chain has TRBV7-8 and TRBJ2-7, with TRBD2 matching 7 bases. V gave up 9 bases and J gave up 7 bases; unmatched junction bases: 15. The CDR3 loop spans 14 amino acids. Germline CDR1 is SGHVS and CDR2 is FQNEAQ.

The chain carries TRBV2 and TRBJ1-6; TRBD1 matches 9 bases. With 7 bases clipped from V and 10 bases from J, the junction kept 8 bases outside the gene matches. The CDR3 has 14 amino acids. CDR1 is SNHLY, CDR2 FYNNEI, per germline. The chain's CDR3 is CASNADRGGSPLHF. The CDR3 DNA is TGTGCCAGCAATGCGGACAGGGGCGGATCACCCCTCCACTTT.

The J gene is TRBJ2-2, the V gene TRBV10-1; D not certain. Germline loops: CDR1 WNHNN, CDR2 SYGVQD (reference sequence). The CDR3 sequence is 13 residues long. The ends were cut back, 6 bases at V and 1 base at J, with 6 bases in the middle. The CDR3: CASRGLNTGELFF. CDR3 nucleotide sequence: TGCGCCAGCAGAGGCCTGAACACCGGGGAGCTGTTTTTT.

The chain has TRBV2 and TRBJ1-4; tentatively, D is TRBD1 (5 bases). The V and J ends lost 3 bases and 6 bases respectively, with 8 bases between them. Germline lookup yields CDR1 SNHLY and CDR2 FYNNEI. The CDR3 contains 13 residues. CDR3 in amino acids: CASSDGADEKLFF. For the CDR3, the DNA is TGTGCCAGCAGTGACGGGGCCGATGAAAAACTGTTTTTT.

This clone appeared once. The chain has TRBV10-3 and TRBJ2-3; D is unclear. Germline V gene data show CDR1 as ENHRY and CDR2 as SYGVKD. This CDR3 is 16 amino acids long. Trimming left V 2 bases short and J 1 base short, with 13 bases between. CDR3 protein: CAISEGYDERTDTQYF. Written as DNA, the CDR3 is TGTGCCATCAGTGAGGGCTACGACGAACGCACAGATACGCAGTATTTT.

The rearrangement joins TRBV15 to TRBJ2-3; tentatively, D is TRBD2 (6 bases). Trimming pared 6 bases from V and 2 bases from J, leaving 15 bases between. The CDR3 runs 15 residues. In germline, CDR1 is LNHNV, CDR2 YYDKDF (reference sequence). The chain's CDR3 is CATRFGGAVTDTQYF. CDR3 coding DNA: TGTGCCACCAGATTCGGCGGGGCCGTCACAGATACGCAGTATTTT.

This chain links TRBV19 with TRBJ2-1; 8 bases align to TRBD2. The V and J ends lost 4 bases and 2 bases, in that order; junction bases with no gene match: 4. Germline V gene data show CDR1 as LNHDA and CDR2 as SQIVND (reference sequence). The CDR3 is 15 amino acids. The CDR3, as DNA: TGTGCCAGTAGTAGGGCGGGGGGCCCCTACAATGAGCAGTTCTTC. This gives the protein CASSRAGGPYNEQFF.

The J gene is TRBJ1-5, the V gene TRBV19, with D possibly TRBD1 on 6 matching bases. V was pared by 5 bases and J by 2 bases, with 19 bases between. The germline V gene encodes CDR1 LNHDA and CDR2 SQIVND (reference sequence). The CDR3 covers 17 residues. This CDR3 reads CASSRPRGGYGNQPQHF. In DNA, the CDR3 is TGTGCCAGTAGTCGGCCCAGGGGAGGGTATGGCAATCAGCCCCAGCATTTT. The complete variable domain, with remaining parts taken from reference TRBV19 and TRBJ1-5, reads DGGITQSPKYLFRKEGQNVTLSCEQNLNHDAMYWYRQDPGQGLRLIYYSQIVNDFQKGDIAEGYSVSREKKESFPLTVTSAQKNPTAFYLCASSRPRGGYGNQPQHFGDGTRLSIL.

The chain recombines TRBV6-2 or TRBV6-3 with TRBJ2-7; TRBD1 matches at 9 bases. The CDR3 is 16 residues long. Germline lookup yields CDR1 MNHEY and CDR2 SVGEGT. V lost 2 bases, J lost 3 bases, and 8 bases stayed unmatched. The CDR3 region is CASSYRGRTGVYEQYF. CDR3 DNA sequence: TGTGCCAGCAGTTACAGGGGCCGGACAGGGGTCTACGAGCAGTACTTC.

This clone was picked up one time. V usage is TRBV28 and J usage is TRBJ2-7, with 7 nucleotides matching TRBD1. The CDR3 length is 13 residues. V trimming: 10 bases; J trimming: 2 bases; junction bases outside the gene matches: 8. Germline loops: CDR1 MDHEN, CDR2 SYDVKM. In DNA form, the CDR3 reads TGTGCCATTACCGGGACAGCCCCCTACGAGCAGTACTTC. This gives the protein CAITGTAPYEQYF.

This clone was counted a single time. V usage is TRBV19 and J usage is TRBJ1-6, with D possibly being TRBD1 (6 bases). The CDR3 runs 11 residues. From germline, CDR1 is LNHDA and CDR2 SQIVND (reference sequence). Trimming left V 4 bases short and J 12 bases short, with 7 bases between. The DNA of the CDR3 is TGTGCCAGTAGTAAGGGGGGACCCCTCCACTTT. It specifies CASSKGGPLHF.